Below, 14 T cell receptor beta chains from the same sample are listed, as sequenced in a study of T cells after yellow fever vaccination. TCRdb ran MiXCR on the 5' RACE reads and lists one entry per CDR3 protein. The sample consists of under 90,000 distinct CDR3 sequences, just over 6.5% of them appearing once. The sequencing here drew on CD8+ T cells sorted from PBMCs, taken about 49 days after the first yellow fever vaccination. The receptors come from a man aged 18-30 years who received the YFV17D yellow fever vaccine.

This clonotype was recorded at least ten times. The chain combines TRBV6-2 or TRBV6-3 with TRBJ2-2, with D uncertain. CDR3 length: 18 residues. Germline-derived CDR1 and CDR2 are MNHEY and SVGEGT. Trimming left V 0 bases short and J 0 bases short, with 14 bases between. Here the CDR3 reads CASSYSLYGQPNTGELFF. The CDR3 DNA reads TGTGCCAGCAGTTACTCGTTGTATGGCCAACCGAACACCGGGGAGCTGTTTTTT.

J is TRBJ1-2 and V is TRBV24-1, with D hard to call. V was pared by 4 bases and J by 4 bases, with 12 bases between. Per the germline V gene, CDR1 is KGHDR and CDR2 is SFDVKD. The CDR3 has 14 residues. The CDR3 coding sequence is TGTGCCACCAGTGACCTGACACTCCGCTATGGCTACACCTTC. Its protein is CATSDLTLRYGYTF.

Many counts were recorded for this clonotype. V usage is TRBV19 and J usage is TRBJ2-1, with D possibly matching TRBD2 (6 bases). Germline V CDR1 and CDR2: LNHDA, SQIVND (reference sequence). This CDR3 is 15 amino acids long. The V and J ends lost 0 bases and 4 bases respectively, with 10 bases between them. This CDR3 is CASSIEPGLYNEQFF. The CDR3 DNA is TGTGCCAGTAGTATAGAGCCGGGACTTTACAATGAGCAGTTCTTC.

This rearrangement joins TRBV5-1 to TRBJ2-2; 10 positions agree with TRBD2. From germline, CDR1 is SGHRS and CDR2 YFSETQ. With V trimmed by 0 bases and J by 5 bases, 10 bases remained unmatched. The CDR3 contains 18 residues. In DNA form, the CDR3 reads TGCGCCAGCAGCTTGGGGACTAGCGGCCCATTGGGGACCGGGGAGCTGTTTTTT. It codes for CASSLGTSGPLGTGELFF.

This clonotype was seen many times. This chain uses TRBV29-1 with TRBJ2-2; D is unclear. Germline CDR1 is SQVTM and CDR2 is ANQGSEA. Trimming shortened V by 6 bases and J by 0 bases, and 8 bases separated the two germline ends. The CDR3 contains 13 residues. The CDR3 sequence is CSVSYANTGELFF. As DNA, the CDR3 is TGCAGCGTCTCTTATGCGAACACCGGGGAGCTGTTTTTT.

This clonotype was observed many times. CDR3 amino acids: CSARDGGRTYNEQFF. The DNA for the CDR3 is TGCAGTGCTAGAGATGGGGGGAGAACCTACAATGAGCAGTTCTTC. The V and J genes are TRBV20-1 and TRBJ2-1, with D possibly matching TRBD2 (6 bases). The V end lost 0 bases, the J end lost 2 bases, and 11 bases lay between the germline ends. CDR1 and CDR2 from the germline V gene are DFQATT and SNEGSKA (reference sequence). The CDR3 runs 15 residues.

This clonotype was counted many times. V and J are TRBV29-1 and TRBJ1-1; D perhaps matches TRBD1 (6 bases). Per germline, CDR1 SQVTM and CDR2 ANQGSEA. This CDR3 has 16 amino acids. The germline V and J ends were trimmed by 7 bases and 5 bases, with 26 bases remaining between them. In DNA form, the CDR3 reads TGCAGCGCCCCCCCGCCGTCGGGGGCCCGCAATACTGAAGCTTTCTTT. Amino acid sequence: CSAPPPSGARNTEAFF.

This clonotype was counted many times. V usage is TRBV9 and J usage is TRBJ2-2; D not certain. Trimming left V 0 bases short and J 5 bases short, with 8 bases between. The CDR3 is made up of 14 amino acids. Per germline, CDR1 SGDLS and CDR2 YYNGEE. For the CDR3, the DNA is TGTGCCAGCAGCGTAGCAGGCCGAACCGGGGAGCTGTTTTTT. Translating it yields CASSVAGRTGELFF.

In regard to this clonotype: A much larger clonotype is one base distant, so this may be a read error. This chain links TRBV6-4 with TRBJ2-6; tentatively, D is TRBD1 (5 bases). Germline assignment: CDR1 MRHNA and CDR2 SNTAGT. This CDR3 contains 14 residues. The CDR3 loop is CASSDSSGADVLTF. CDR3 in DNA: TGTGCCAGCAGTGACAGCTCTGGGGCCGACGTCCTGACTTTC.

In this sample, this clonotype turned up many times. The V call is TRBV7-6, the J call TRBJ2-5, with D unclear. CDR3 length: 15 amino acids. The V and J ends lost 1 base and 5 bases respectively, with 14 bases between them. The germline CDR1 and CDR2 sequences are SGHVS and FNYEAQ. The CDR3 region has the DNA TGTGCCAGCAGCTTAGTGGTGGGTTCGGTCGAGACCCAGTACTTC. Translation: CASSLVVGSVETQYF. The full variable domain, in which reference TRBV7-6 and TRBJ2-5 provide the parts outside the CDR3, is GAGVSQSPRYKVTKRGQDVALRCDPISGHVSLYWYRQALGQGPEFLTYFNYEAQQDKSGLPNDRFSAERPEGSISTLTIQRTEQRDSAMYRCASSLVVGSVETQYFGPGTRLLVL.

The chain joins TRBV5-1 to TRBJ1-1; D perhaps matches TRBD1 (5 bases). The CDR3 totals 12 residues. CDR1 and CDR2 (germline): SGHRS, YFSETQ. V was shortened by 9 bases and J by 2 bases, with 11 bases between the two germline ends. The CDR3 is CATRGSNTEAFF. In DNA, the CDR3 is TGCGCCACGAGGGGTTCAAACACTGAAGCTTTCTTT.

This clonotype was found a few times. The chain combines TRBV12-3 or TRBV12-4 with TRBJ1-1; 8 bases agree with TRBD1. V dropped 5 bases and J dropped 4; count of bases not matched to a gene: 3. This CDR3 contains 13 residues. The CDR3 region has the DNA TGTGCCAGCAGTGCCACAGGGGGCACTGAAGCTTTCTTT. Protein: CASSATGGTEAFF.

This clonotype was observed a few times. V gene TRBV10-3 combines with J gene TRBJ1-1; 9 nucleotides align to TRBD1. CDR1 and CDR2 from the germline V gene are ENHRY and SYGVKD. The CDR3 is made up of 15 amino acids. V shed 3 bases, J shed 6 bases, and the junction held 8 bases outside the gene matches. The CDR3 here is CAISDTGGFTPEAFF. As DNA, the CDR3 is TGTGCCATCAGTGATACAGGGGGCTTTACCCCTGAAGCTTTCTTT.

This clonotype has ten or more counts. The gene calls are TRBV7-2 and TRBJ2-5; D is uncertain. V lost 5 bases and J lost 10, with 20 bases in between. The germline V gene encodes CDR1 SGHTA and CDR2 FQGNSA. This CDR3 is built from 14 residues. In DNA, the CDR3 is TGTGCCAGCAGCCCGACATTTTTGGAGACTGGCCAGTACTTC. It specifies CASSPTFLETGQYF.